This entry features one T cell receptor beta chain sequence. What antigen it recognizes has not been identified. No clone much larger than this one lies a single base away; base qualities are absent. The intended sense of this specimen's time point label: cells obtained before transplantation from donor or recipient. CD3+CD4+ and CD3+CD8+ populations were FACS-sorted from unstimulated pre-transplant donor and recipient cells taken from spleen or lymph nodes. This entry comes from a study of graft-versus-host responses after intestinal transplantation (dated by TCRdb to about 2021). In terms of the full investigation: Recipients received multivisceral, liver-intestinal, or isolated intestinal transplants. Anti-thymocyte globulin induction was given to all recipients, followed by maintenance tacrolimus and steroids for approximately 3 years. After intestinal transplantation, graft-versus-host and host-versus-graft alloreactive T cell clones were followed in the graft, circulation and bone marrow using bulk TCR-beta CDR3 sequencing. Of the 20 to 25 intestinal transplant recipients enrolled in the cohort, one of whom was a retransplant, a few patients without pretransplant specimens were excluded. Donor T cell macrochimerism was defined as a peak of at least 4% donor T cells among recipient peripheral blood mononuclear cells. Rather than going through the commercial service, samples from three later patients were sequenced in-house on an Illumina MiSeq and processed with MiXCR. To identify alloreactive clones, pre-transplant mixed lymphocyte reaction products were sequenced and then compared with unstimulated pre-transplant donor and recipient T cells.

Library prep was done by the immunoSEQ multiplex PCR assay. In most patients, genomic DNA was isolated using the Qiagen DNeasy Blood and Tissue Kit and sent frozen to Adaptive Biotechnologies for TCR sequencing. High-throughput TCR-beta CDR3 sequencing of genomic DNA from most patients was performed by Adaptive Biotechnologies. Under the source paper's analysis protocol: TCR sequencing data for some 17 patients were retrieved from Adaptive's ImmunoSEQ software; a few other patients were processed with MiXCR and VDJtools. CD4 versus CD8 sorting errors were corrected by removing sequences found in both subsets at a frequency ratio below 5:1. CDR3 nucleotide sequences shared between donor and recipient were removed because their origin could not be assigned. Alloreactive clones required at least 2-fold expansion over unstimulated cells and minimum CFSE-low frequency of 0.002% (template counts) or 0.001% (read counts). Clones were considered mappable if detected in sequenced pre-transplant spleen, lymph node, or MLR CFSE-low populations of the donor or recipient. Cumulative frequency of alloreactive clones was calculated as a percentage of all sequences weighted by copy number. TCRdb's version of the immuneACCESS table is confined to in-frame rearrangements and falls short of the full clone set. An unresolved V gene accounts for under half of the shortfall where checked; the remainder is of unknown origin. D and trimming come from the DNA, and the V and J calls and clone size come from that table. The sample data list tens of thousands of clones, and 80% to 95% of these were observed just once. Together, the top ten hold about 2.6% of the sample.

V loses 7 bases of germline sequence and J loses 4 bases, and the interval between the two ends is 16 bases. Counted from cysteine to phenylalanine, this CDR3 has 14 amino acids. Only CDR3 DNA remains: 42 bases, in frame from the first base. In the germline V gene (reference sequence), CDR1 corresponds to MNHNY and CDR2 to SVGAGI. Results and caveats for the whole study, not just this receptor: Early after transplant, peak levels of circulating GvH clones were found to be associated with declines in HvG clones. GvH clones turned up in recipient bone marrow, with some appearing earlier in ileal mucosa or blood, a pattern consistent with an intestinal mucosal origin. The relatively low number and heterogeneity of intestinal transplant patients limited the conclusions. In the allografts of patients with donor T cell macrochimerism, GvH to HvG T cell clonal ratios were high.

This receptor was identified in a human donor who was the organ donor for an intestinal transplant. The chain is assembled from TRBV6-6 and TRBJ1-2; the D gene identity is not certain. The sequencing used unstimulated CD4+ T cells sorted from spleen or lymph node cells, collected before transplant. The CDR3 corresponds to CASNNLQNIYGYTF. The DNA is TGTGCCAGCAACAATCTTCAGAATATCTATGGCTACACCTTC.